The rows below give T cell receptor beta chains drawn from one sample of a study of Ad26.COV2.S vaccination and SARS-CoV-2 variants. Sequenced by immunoSEQ multiplex PCR; TCRdb stores in-frame clones only, minus some. The sample lists around 340,000 clones; roughly nine tenths were seen once. Here the sequenced sample was peripheral blood, taken in a trial of Ad26.COV2.S vaccine versus placebo. The receptors were sampled from a person between 18 and 65 years old who received the Ad26.COV2.S COVID-19 vaccine or a placebo. CDR3s include the opening cysteine and the closing phenylalanine or tryptophan. The D gene is left open where the match is weak. Rows give clone size only sometimes, using once, few, many, or a class for an expanded clone.

TRBV7-3,TRBD2,TRBJ2-3,NA,CASSLPPTSGGGLPDGTQYF,TGTGCCAGCAGCTTACCGCCGACTAGCGGGGGGGGACTGCCCGATGGTACGCAGTATTTT
TRBV11-1,NA,TRBJ2-3,few,CASSPGATGDTQYF,TGTGCCAGCAGCCCGGGAGCCACCGGGGATACGCAGTATTTT
TRBV6-2/TRBV6-3,TRBD1,TRBJ2-7,NA,CASSSWTGGASYEQYF,TGTGCCAGCAGTTCTTGGACAGGGGGCGCCTCCTACGAGCAGTACTTC
TRBV7-3,TRBD1,TRBJ1-1,NA,CASSRPGTGEAFF,TGTGCCAGCAGCCGACCCGGGACAGGTGAAGCTTTCTTT
TRBV15,NA,TRBJ1-1,NA,CATSRDNRINTEAFF,TGTGCCACCAGCAGAGACAACAGGATAAACACTGAAGCTTTCTTT
TRBV5-4,NA,TRBJ1-2,NA,CASSSPWGANYGYTF,TGTGCCAGCAGCTCACCGTGGGGGGCTAACTATGGCTACACCTTC
TRBV7-9,TRBD1,TRBJ1-1,NA,CASSRQGGGTEAFF,TGTGCCAGCAGCCGCCAGGGGGGCGGCACTGAAGCTTTCTTT
TRBV6-5,NA,TRBJ2-3,NA,CASSYTGPNTDTQYF,TGTGCCAGCAGTTATACAGGGCCGAACACAGATACGCAGTATTTT
TRBV5-1,NA,TRBJ2-7,NA,CASSSQQGVSSYEQYF,TGCGCCAGCAGCTCACAACAAGGGGTAAGCTCCTACGAGCAGTACTTC
TRBV19,NA,TRBJ2-1,NA,CASSAGLNEQFF,TGTGCCAGTAGTGCGGGACTCAATGAGCAGTTCTTC
TRBV29-1,TRBD1,TRBJ2-7,NA,CSVVGTGGGTYEQYF,TGCAGCGTTGTTGGGACAGGGGGGGGAACCTACGAGCAGTACTTC
TRBV6-2/TRBV6-3,TRBD1,TRBJ2-7,few,CASSSYRGTYEQYF,TGTGCCAGCAGTTCCTACAGGGGGACCTACGAGCAGTACTTC
TRBV5-5,NA,TRBJ1-2,NA,CASSPDRNYGYTF,TGTGCCAGCAGCCCAGACAGAAACTATGGCTACACCTTC
TRBV4-3,NA,TRBJ1-2,NA,CASSPGQFRDGYTF,TGCGCCAGCAGCCCCGGACAGTTTCGCGATGGCTACACCTTC
TRBV29-1,TRBD1,TRBJ1-2,NA,CSARGTGLYGYTF,TGCAGCGCCCGGGGGACAGGACTCTATGGCTACACCTTC
TRBV19,NA,TRBJ1-4,once,CASHAAGAFSKLFF,TGTGCCAGTCACGCAGCAGGAGCTTTCAGTAAACTGTTTTTT
TRBV5-4,NA,TRBJ1-1,NA,CASSFSRRVNTEAFF,TGTGCCAGCAGCTTCTCACGAAGGGTGAACACTGAAGCTTTCTTT
TRBV7-2,TRBD2,TRBJ2-1,NA,CASSLRSTSGDNEQFF,TGTGCCAGCAGCTTGAGGAGTACTAGCGGGGACAATGAGCAGTTCTTC
TRBV27,NA,TRBJ1-1,NA,CASSLYVHPGPEAFF,TGTGCCAGCAGTTTATATGTTCACCCGGGGCCCGAAGCTTTCTTT
TRBV7-3,NA,TRBJ2-1,NA,CASSFSSSVDEQFF,TGTGCCAGCAGCTTCAGTTCTAGCGTAGATGAGCAGTTCTTC
TRBV29-1,NA,TRBJ1-5,NA,CSVVGSGSEPQHF,TGCAGCGTTGTGGGCTCAGGTTCGGAGCCCCAGCATTTT
TRBV5-4,TRBD2,TRBJ2-7,few,CASSSPLAGAYEQYF,TGTGCCAGCAGCTCTCCCCTAGCGGGAGCCTACGAGCAGTACTTC
TRBV7-9,NA,TRBJ1-2,NA,CASSSNRGRYTF,TGTGCCAGCAGCTCAAATCGGGGACGCTACACCTTC
TRBV28,NA,TRBJ2-2,few,CASTRGFTGELFF,TGTGCCAGCACCCGGGGTTTCACCGGGGAGCTGTTTTTT
TRBV18,NA,TRBJ2-2,NA,CASSPYKIQNTGELFF,TGTGCCAGCTCACCCTACAAAATACAAAACACCGGGGAGCTGTTTTTT
TRBV12-5,NA,TRBJ1-2,NA,CASGFSGGGYTF,TGTGCTAGTGGTTTTTCTGGGGGTGGCTACACCTTC
TRBV6-6,NA,TRBJ1-6,NA,CASSFRTNSPLHF,TGTGCCAGCAGTTTTCGGACTAATTCACCCCTCCACTTT
TRBV15,NA,TRBJ2-5,NA,CATSRDRAKETQYF,TGTGCCACCAGCAGAGACAGGGCTAAAGAGACCCAGTACTTC
TRBV18,NA,TRBJ2-1,NA,CASSGTSSVEQFF,TGTGCCAGCTCAGGGACTTCTTCTGTTGAGCAGTTCTTC
TRBV11-2,TRBD1,TRBJ1-1,NA,CASSPSGTGIEAFF,TGTGCCAGCAGCCCATCCGGGACAGGGATTGAAGCTTTCTTT
TRBV9,NA,TRBJ2-2,few,CASSTQNTGELFF,TGTGCCAGCAGCACTCAGAACACCGGGGAGCTGTTTTTT
TRBV4-1,NA,TRBJ2-3,NA,CASSHPRDTQYF,TGCGCCAGCAGCCACCCGAGGGATACGCAGTATTTT
TRBV12-5,NA,TRBJ2-1,NA,CASGLAGSDEQFF,TGTGCTAGTGGTTTGGCGGGGTCCGATGAGCAGTTCTTC
TRBV7-2,NA,TRBJ2-7,NA,CASSLAPEMSYEQYF,TGTGCCAGCAGCTTAGCGCCGGAAATGTCCTACGAGCAGTACTTC
TRBV27,NA,TRBJ1-5,NA,CAVGEGGSQPQHF,TGTGCCGTTGGGGAGGGCGGTAGTCAGCCCCAGCATTTT
TRBV12-5,TRBD2,TRBJ2-1,NA,CASGRSLAGAFNEQFF,TGTGCTAGTGGACGTTCTCTAGCGGGAGCGTTCAATGAGCAGTTCTTC
TRBV6-5,NA,TRBJ2-5,NA,CASTRQETQYF,TGTGCCAGCACTCGACAGGAGACCCAGTACTTC
TRBV5-4,NA,TRBJ2-7,once,CASSSSGTYEQYF,TGTGCCAGCAGCTCGTCAGGGACCTACGAGCAGTACTTC
TRBV30,NA,TRBJ1-1,NA,CAWSVSRGTEAFF,TGTGCCTGGAGTGTCTCCAGGGGCACTGAAGCTTTCTTT
TRBV6-4,TRBD1,TRBJ2-1,NA,CASSLTGPPYNEQFF,TGTGCCAGCAGCTTGACAGGGCCTCCCTACAATGAGCAGTTCTTC
TRBV6-1,TRBD1,TRBJ2-5,NA,CASTRDRGKETQYF,TGTGCCAGCACCAGGGACAGGGGGAAAGAGACCCAGTACTTC
TRBV5-1,TRBD2,TRBJ2-3,NA,CASSWSGRASDTQYF,TGCGCCAGCAGCTGGAGCGGGAGGGCCTCGGATACGCAGTATTTT
TRBV2,NA,TRBJ2-5,NA,CASSDPGAIYQETQYF,TGTGCCAGCAGTGATCCAGGGGCGATATACCAAGAGACCCAGTACTTC
TRBV5-6,NA,TRBJ1-5,few,CASSLGYRGNQPQHF,TGTGCCAGCAGCTTGGGGTACAGGGGCAATCAGCCCCAGCATTTT
TRBV20-1,TRBD1,TRBJ1-2,NA,CSASTGGQGYTF,TGCAGTGCTAGTACAGGGGGGCAAGGCTACACCTTC
TRBV11-3,TRBD2,TRBJ2-6,NA,CASSTGLAGAGANVLTF,TGTGCCAGCAGCACGGGACTAGCGGGAGCTGGGGCCAACGTCCTGACTTTC
TRBV6-2/TRBV6-3,NA,TRBJ1-1,NA,CASSYTGNTEAFF,TGTGCCAGCAGTTACACTGGGAACACTGAAGCTTTCTTT
TRBV3-1/TRBV3-2,NA,TRBJ2-5,NA,CASSSQETQYF,TGTGCCAGCAGTAGCCAAGAGACCCAGTACTTC
TRBV7-9,NA,TRBJ1-2,NA,CASSLDSAGFGYGYTF,TGTGCCAGCAGCTTAGACAGCGCAGGGTTTGGCTATGGCTACACCTTC
TRBV11-3,TRBD1,TRBJ1-4,NA,CASSSGQDRLNEKLFF,TGTGCCAGCAGCTCGGGACAGGACAGGTTAAATGAAAAACTGTTTTTT
TRBV5-6,TRBD1,TRBJ2-7,NA,CASSLVGQSYEQYF,TGTGCCAGCAGCTTGGTGGGACAGAGCTACGAGCAGTACTTC